This TCR beta chain derives from a study of STAT5B mutations in CD4+ large granular lymphocyte leukemia. Study-wide results and limits: Compared with healthy controls (2/35), patient top clones favored TRBV06 (8/27). Without putative leukemic clones, patient CD4-sorted repertoires remained more clonal than healthy CD4+ repertoires.

To note about this clone: What it binds is not known.

Trimming removed 6 bases from V and 14 bases from J, with 11 bases in between. CDR3 length: 11 residues. The germline V gene has CDR1 MDHEN and CDR2 SYDVKM. Buffy coats from healthy blood donors served as controls. TCRdb's copy holds only in-frame clones and misses some; the assay was immunoSEQ multiplex PCR. The profile shows roughly 29,000 clones, 60% to 85% of them singletons. The clonotype originates from a human donor in good health. The gene calls are TRBV28 and TRBJ1-6; D unclear. Sequencing was performed on CD4+ T cells from blood buffy coats. The CDR3 protein is CASSTSTTLHF. The CDR3 nucleotides are TGTGCCAGCAGCACGAGTACCACCCTCCACTTT.